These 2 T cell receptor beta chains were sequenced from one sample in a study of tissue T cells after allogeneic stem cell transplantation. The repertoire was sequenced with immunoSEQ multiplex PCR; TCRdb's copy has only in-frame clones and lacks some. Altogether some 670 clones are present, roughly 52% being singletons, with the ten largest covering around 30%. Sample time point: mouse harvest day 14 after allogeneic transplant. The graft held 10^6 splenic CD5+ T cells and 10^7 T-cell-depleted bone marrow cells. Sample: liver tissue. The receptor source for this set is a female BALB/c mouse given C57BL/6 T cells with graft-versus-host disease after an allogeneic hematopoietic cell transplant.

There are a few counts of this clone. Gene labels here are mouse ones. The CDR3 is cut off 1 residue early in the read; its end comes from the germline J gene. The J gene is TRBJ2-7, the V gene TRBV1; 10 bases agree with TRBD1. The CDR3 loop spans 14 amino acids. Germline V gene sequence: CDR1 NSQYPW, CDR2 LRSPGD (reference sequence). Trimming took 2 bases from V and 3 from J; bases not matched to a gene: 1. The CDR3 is CTCSARDRGYEQYF. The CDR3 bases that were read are TGCACCTGCAGTGCACGGGACAGGGGCTATGAACAGTAC.

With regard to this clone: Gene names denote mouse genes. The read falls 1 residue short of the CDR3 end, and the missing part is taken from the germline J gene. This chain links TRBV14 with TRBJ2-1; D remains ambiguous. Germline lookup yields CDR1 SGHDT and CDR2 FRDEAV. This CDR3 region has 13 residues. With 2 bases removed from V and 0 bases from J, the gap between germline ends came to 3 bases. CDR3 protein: CASSLSNYAEQFF. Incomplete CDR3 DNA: TGTGCCAGCAGTTTAAGTAACTATGCTGAGCAGTTC.